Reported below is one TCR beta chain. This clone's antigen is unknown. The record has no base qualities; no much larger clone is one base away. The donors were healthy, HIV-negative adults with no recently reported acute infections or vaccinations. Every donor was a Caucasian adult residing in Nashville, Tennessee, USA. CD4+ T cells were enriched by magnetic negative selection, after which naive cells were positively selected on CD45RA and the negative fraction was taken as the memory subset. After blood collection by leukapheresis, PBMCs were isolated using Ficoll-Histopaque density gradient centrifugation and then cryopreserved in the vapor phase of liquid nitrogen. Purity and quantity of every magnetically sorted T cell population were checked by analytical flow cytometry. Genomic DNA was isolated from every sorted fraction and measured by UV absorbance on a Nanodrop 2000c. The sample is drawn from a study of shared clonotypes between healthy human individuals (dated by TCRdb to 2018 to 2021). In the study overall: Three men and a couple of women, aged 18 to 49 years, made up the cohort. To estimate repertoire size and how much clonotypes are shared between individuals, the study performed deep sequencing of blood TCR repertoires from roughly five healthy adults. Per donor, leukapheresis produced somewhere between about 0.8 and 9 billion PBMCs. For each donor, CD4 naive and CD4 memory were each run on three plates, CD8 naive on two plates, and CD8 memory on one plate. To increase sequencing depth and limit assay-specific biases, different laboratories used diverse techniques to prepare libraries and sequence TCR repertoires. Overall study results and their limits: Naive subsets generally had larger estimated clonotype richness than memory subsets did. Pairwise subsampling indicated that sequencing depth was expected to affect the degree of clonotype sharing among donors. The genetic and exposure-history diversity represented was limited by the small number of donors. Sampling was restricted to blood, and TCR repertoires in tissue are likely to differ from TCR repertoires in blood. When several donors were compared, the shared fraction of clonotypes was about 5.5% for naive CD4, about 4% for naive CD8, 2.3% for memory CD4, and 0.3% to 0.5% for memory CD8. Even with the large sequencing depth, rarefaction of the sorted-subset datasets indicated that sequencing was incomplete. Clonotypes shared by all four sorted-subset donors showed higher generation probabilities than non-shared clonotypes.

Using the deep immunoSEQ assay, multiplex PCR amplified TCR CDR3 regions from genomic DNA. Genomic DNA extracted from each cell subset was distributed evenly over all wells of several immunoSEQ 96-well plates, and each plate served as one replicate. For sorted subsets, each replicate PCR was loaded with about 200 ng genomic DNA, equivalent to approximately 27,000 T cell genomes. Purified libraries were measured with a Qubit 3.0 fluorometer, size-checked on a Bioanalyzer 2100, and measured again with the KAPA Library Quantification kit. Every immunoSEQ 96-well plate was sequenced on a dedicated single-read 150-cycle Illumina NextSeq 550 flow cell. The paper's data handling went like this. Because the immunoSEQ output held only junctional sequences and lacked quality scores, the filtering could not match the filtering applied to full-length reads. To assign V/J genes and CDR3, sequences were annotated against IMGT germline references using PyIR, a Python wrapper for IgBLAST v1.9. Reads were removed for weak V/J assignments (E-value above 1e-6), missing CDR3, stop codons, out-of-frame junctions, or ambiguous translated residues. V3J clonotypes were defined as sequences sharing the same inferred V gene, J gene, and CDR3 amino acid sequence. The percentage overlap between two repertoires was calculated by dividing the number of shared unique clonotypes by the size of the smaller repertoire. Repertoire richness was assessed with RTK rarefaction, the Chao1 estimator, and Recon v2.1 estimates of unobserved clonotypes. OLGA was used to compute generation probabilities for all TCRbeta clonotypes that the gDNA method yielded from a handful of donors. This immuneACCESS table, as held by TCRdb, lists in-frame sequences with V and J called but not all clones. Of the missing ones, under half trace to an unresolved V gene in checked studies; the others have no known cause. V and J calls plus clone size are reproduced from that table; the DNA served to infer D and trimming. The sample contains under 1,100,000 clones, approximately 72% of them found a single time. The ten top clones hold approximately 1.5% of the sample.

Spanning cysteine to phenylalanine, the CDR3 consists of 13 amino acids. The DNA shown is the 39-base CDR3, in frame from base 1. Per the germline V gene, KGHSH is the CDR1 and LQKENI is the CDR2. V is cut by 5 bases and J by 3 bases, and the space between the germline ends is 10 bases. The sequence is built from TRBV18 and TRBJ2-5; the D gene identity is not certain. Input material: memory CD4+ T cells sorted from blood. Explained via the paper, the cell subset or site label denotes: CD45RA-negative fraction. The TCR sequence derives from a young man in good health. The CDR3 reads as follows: CASSEFGEETQYF. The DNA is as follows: TGTGCCAGCTCAGAATTTGGGGAAGAGACCCAGTACTTC.